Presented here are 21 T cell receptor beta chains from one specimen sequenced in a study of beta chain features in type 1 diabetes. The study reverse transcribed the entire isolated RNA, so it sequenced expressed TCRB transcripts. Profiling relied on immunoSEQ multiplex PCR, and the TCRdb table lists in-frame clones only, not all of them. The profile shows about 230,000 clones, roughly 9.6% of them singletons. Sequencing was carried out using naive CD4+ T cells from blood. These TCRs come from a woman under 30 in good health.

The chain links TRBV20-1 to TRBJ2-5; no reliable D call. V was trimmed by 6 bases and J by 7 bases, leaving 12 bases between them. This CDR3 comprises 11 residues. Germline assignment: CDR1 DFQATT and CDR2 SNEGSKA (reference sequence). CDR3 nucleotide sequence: TGCAGTGCCGAACTCCTTGTGACCCAGTACTTC. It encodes CSAELLVTQYF.

CDR3 coding DNA: TGTGCCAGCAGCGTCGGACAGGGAAAAGGAGAAAAACTGTTTTTT. This sequence encodes CASSVGQGKGEKLFF. The rearrangement uses TRBV11-2 and TRBJ1-4; 8 nucleotides agree with TRBD1. The V gene end was trimmed by 5 bases and the J gene end by 8 bases; junction bases not matched to a gene: 10. The length of the CDR3 is 15 residues. Per germline, CDR1 SGHAT and CDR2 FQNNGV.

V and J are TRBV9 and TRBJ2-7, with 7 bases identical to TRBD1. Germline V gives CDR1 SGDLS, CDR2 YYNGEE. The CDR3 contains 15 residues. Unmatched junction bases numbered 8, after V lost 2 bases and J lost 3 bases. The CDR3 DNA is TGTGCCAGCAGCGTGGCCGGGACAGCCGACTACGAGCAGTACTTC. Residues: CASSVAGTADYEQYF.

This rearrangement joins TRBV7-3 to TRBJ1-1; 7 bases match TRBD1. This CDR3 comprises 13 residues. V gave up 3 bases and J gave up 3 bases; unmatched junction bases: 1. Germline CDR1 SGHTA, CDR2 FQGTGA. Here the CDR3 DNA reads TGTGCCAGCAGCTTGACAGGGTACACTGAAGCTTTCTTT. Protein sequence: CASSLTGYTEAFF.

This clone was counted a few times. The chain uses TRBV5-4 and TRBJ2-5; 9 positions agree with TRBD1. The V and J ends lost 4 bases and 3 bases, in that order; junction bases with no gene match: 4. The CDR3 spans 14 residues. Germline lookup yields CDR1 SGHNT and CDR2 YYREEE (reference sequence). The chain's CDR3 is CASSIGDREETQYF. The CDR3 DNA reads TGTGCCAGCAGCATAGGGGACAGGGAAGAGACCCAGTACTTC.

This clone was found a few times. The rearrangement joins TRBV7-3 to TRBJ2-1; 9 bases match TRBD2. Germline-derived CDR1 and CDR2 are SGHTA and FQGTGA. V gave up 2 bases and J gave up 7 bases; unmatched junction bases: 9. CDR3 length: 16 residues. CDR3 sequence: CASSLEGWREGNEQFF. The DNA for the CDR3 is TGTGCCAGCAGCTTAGAAGGTTGGCGGGAGGGGAATGAGCAGTTCTTC.

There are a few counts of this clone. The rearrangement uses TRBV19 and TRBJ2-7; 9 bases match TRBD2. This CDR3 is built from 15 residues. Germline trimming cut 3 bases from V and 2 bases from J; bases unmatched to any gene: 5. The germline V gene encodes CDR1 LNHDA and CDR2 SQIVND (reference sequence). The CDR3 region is CASSIIAGATYEQYF. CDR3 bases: TGTGCCAGTAGTATTATAGCGGGAGCCACCTACGAGCAGTACTTC.

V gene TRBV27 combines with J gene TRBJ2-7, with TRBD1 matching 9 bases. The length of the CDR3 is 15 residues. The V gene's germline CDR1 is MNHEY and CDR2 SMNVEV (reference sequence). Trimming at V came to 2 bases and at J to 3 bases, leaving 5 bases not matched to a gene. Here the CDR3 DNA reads TGTGCCAGCAGTTTAGTCGGACAGGGGAGCTACGAGCAGTACTTC. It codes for CASSLVGQGSYEQYF.

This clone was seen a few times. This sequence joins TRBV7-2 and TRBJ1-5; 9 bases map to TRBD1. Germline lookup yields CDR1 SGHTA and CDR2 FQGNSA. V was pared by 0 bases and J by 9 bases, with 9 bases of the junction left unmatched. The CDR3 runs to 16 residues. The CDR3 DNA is TGTGCCAGCAGCTTAGCGGGCGGCGGGACAGGGCTGCCCCAGCATTTT. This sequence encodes CASSLAGGGTGLPQHF.

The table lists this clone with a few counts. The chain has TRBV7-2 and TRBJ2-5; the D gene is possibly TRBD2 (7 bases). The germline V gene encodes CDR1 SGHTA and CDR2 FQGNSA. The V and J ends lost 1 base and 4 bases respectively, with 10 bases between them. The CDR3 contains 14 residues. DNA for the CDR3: TGTGCCAGCAGCTTAGAGGGGGGGGGAGAGACCCAGTACTTC. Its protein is CASSLEGGGETQYF.

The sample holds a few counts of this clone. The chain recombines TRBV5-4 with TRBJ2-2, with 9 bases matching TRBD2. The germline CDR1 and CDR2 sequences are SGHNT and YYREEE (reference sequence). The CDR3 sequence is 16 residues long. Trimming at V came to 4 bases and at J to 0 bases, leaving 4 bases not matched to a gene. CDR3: CASSLWTSANTGELFF. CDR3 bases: TGTGCCAGCAGCCTCTGGACTAGCGCGAACACCGGGGAGCTGTTTTTT.

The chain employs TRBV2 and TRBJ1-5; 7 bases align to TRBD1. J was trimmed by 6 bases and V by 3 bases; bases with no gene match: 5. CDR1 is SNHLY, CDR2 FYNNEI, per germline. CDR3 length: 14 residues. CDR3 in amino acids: CASSEGQGGQPQHF. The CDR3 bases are TGTGCCAGCAGTGAGGGGCAGGGGGGTCAGCCCCAGCATTTT.

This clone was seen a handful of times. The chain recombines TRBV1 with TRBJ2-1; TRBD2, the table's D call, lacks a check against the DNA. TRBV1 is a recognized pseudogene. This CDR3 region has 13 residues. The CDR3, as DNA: TGCACCAGACGGGTCTTAAAGGAAAATGAGCAGTTCTTC. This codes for CTRRVLKENEQFF.

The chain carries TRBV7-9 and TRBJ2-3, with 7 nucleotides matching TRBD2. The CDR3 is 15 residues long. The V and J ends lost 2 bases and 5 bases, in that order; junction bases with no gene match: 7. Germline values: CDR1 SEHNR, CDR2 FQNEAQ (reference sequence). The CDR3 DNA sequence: TGTGCCAGCAGCTTATTTGCTAGCGGACTAGATACGCAGTATTTT. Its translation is CASSLFASGLDTQYF.

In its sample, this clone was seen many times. The CDR3 spells CASSGDIQETQYF. In DNA form, the CDR3 reads TGTGCCAGCAGCGGGGACATCCAAGAGACCCAGTACTTC. The chain uses TRBV9 and TRBJ2-5; possibly TRBD1 for D (6 bases). Per the germline V gene, CDR1 is SGDLS and CDR2 is YYNGEE. The CDR3 has 13 residues. The ends were cut back, 3 bases at V and 1 base at J, with 7 bases in the middle.

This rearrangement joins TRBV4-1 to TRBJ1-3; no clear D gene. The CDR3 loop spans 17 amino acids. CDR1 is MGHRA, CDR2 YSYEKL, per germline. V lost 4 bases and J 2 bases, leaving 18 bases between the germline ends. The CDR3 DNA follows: TGCGCCAGCAGCCGCCGTGGAGGTTCTGGAACTGGAAACACCATATATTTT. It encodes CASSRRGGSGTGNTIYF.

CDR3 region: CAVTGGRGYTF. In nucleotides, the CDR3 is TGTGCCGTGACAGGGGGCCGCGGCTACACCTTC. The chain employs TRBV19 and TRBJ1-2; 10 bases fit TRBD1. CDR1 and CDR2 (germline): LNHDA, SQIVND (reference sequence). With 11 bases clipped from V and 8 bases from J, the junction kept 5 bases outside the gene matches. This CDR3 has 11 residues.

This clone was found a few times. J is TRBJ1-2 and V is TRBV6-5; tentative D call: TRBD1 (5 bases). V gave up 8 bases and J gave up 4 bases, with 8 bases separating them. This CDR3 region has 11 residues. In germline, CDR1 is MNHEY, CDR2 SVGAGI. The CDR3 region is CASGHGYGYTF. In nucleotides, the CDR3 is TGTGCCAGCGGACATGGCTATGGCTACACCTTC.

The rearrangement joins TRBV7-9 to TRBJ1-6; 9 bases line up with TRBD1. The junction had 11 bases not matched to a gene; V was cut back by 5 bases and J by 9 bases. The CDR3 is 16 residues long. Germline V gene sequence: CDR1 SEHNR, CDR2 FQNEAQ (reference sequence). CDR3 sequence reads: CASSRRGDRVSSPLHF. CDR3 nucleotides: TGTGCCAGCAGCCGTAGAGGGGACAGGGTTAGTTCACCCCTCCACTTT.

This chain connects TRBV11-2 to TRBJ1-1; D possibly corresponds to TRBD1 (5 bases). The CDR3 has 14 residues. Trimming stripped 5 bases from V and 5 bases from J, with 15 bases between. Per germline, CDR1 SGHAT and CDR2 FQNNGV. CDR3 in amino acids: CASSARQGDTEAFF. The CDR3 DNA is TGTGCCAGCAGCGCCCGTCAGGGTGATACTGAAGCTTTCTTT.

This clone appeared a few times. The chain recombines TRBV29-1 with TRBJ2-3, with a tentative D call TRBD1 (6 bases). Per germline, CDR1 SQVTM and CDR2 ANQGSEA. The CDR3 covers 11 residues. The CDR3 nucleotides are TGCAGTAAGGGGGTTGCAGATACGCAGTATTTT. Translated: CSKGVADTQYF.